The 25 T cell receptor beta chains below were found in one sample sequenced in a study of CD8 T cells in Susac syndrome. An amount of RNA that ranged from roughly 0.5 to 1 ug was reverse transcribed with random hexamers. TCRdb itself ran the immunoSEQ multiplex PCR reads through MiXCR, one entry per CDR3 protein. Among roughly 150,000 distinct CDR3 sequences listed, roughly 93% were seen once. Input material: CD4+ T cells from PBMCs. These receptors originate from a human donor in good health.

CDR3 sequence (DNA): TGTGCCAGCAGTTCATCAGGGGGCCCAGAGACCCAGTACTTC. It yields the protein CASSSSGGPETQYF. This chain joins TRBV6-2 or TRBV6-3 and TRBJ2-5, with 8 bases identical to TRBD1. Germline-derived CDR1 and CDR2 are MNHEY and SVGEGT. V gave up 4 bases and J gave up 4 bases; unmatched junction bases: 5. The CDR3 spans 14 residues.

J is TRBJ2-5 and V is TRBV5-1; possibly TRBD2 for D (5 bases). Trimming stripped 4 bases from V and 4 bases from J, with 14 bases between. Germline-derived CDR1 and CDR2 are SGHRS and YFSETQ. The length of the CDR3 is 14 residues. The CDR3 sequence: CASSLGRGGETQYF. The CDR3 nucleotides are TGCGCCAGCAGCCTGGGCCGAGGAGGAGAGACCCAGTACTTC.

The chain is built from TRBV9 and TRBJ1-2, with a weak D call TRBD1 (5 bases). The CDR3 contains 15 residues. The ends were cut back, 0 bases at V and 5 bases at J, with 14 bases in the middle. CDR1 is SGDLS, CDR2 YYNGEE, per germline. Written as DNA, the CDR3 is TGTGCCAGCAGCGTAGAGGTAGGGGCCGGGTATGGCTACACCTTC. It codes for CASSVEVGAGYGYTF.

The chain carries TRBV20-1 and TRBJ1-4; 7 nucleotides match TRBD1. The CDR3 is 15 residues long. The ends lost 1 base at V and 8 bases at J; junction bases unmatched: 10. CDR1 and CDR2 from the germline V gene are DFQATT and SNEGSKA (reference sequence). CDR3 sequence reads: CSARGRRGRGEKLFF. CDR3 bases: TGCAGTGCTAGAGGTCGGAGGGGGCGAGGGGAAAAACTGTTTTTT.

The chain carries TRBV4-1 and TRBJ1-6; 12 nucleotides agree with TRBD1. The CDR3 totals 19 residues. Germline CDR1 reads MGHRA; CDR2 reads YSYEKL. Trimming cost V 1 base and J 6 bases; bases outside gene matches: 10. The CDR3 DNA is TGCGCCAGCAGCCAAGCCTCCGGGACAGGGGGCGAGGGTAATTCACCCCTCCACTTT. As protein: CASSQASGTGGEGNSPLHF.

This sequence joins TRBV24-1 and TRBJ1-3, with D unresolved. Per germline, CDR1 KGHDR and CDR2 SFDVKD. This CDR3 contains 16 residues. V shed 0 bases and J shed 7 bases, with 15 bases lying between them. CDR3 protein: CATSDLGSDRRNTIYF. CDR3 nucleotides: TGTGCCACCAGTGATTTGGGGAGTGACCGTCGGAACACCATATATTTT.

The chain recombines TRBV3-1 with TRBJ2-3; 11 nucleotides align to TRBD2. Trimming took 5 bases from V and 4 from J; bases not matched to a gene: 8. The germline V gene encodes CDR1 LGHDT and CDR2 YNNKEL (reference sequence). CDR3 length: 16 amino acids. CDR3 bases: TGTGCCAGCAGCACATTAGCGGGGGGGCGGGCAGATACGCAGTATTTT. Its translation is CASSTLAGGRADTQYF.

The J gene is TRBJ1-1, the V gene TRBV5-4; D not certain. This CDR3 comprises 15 residues. With 0 bases removed from V and 2 bases from J, the gap between germline ends came to 11 bases. Germline CDR1 and CDR2: SGHNT and YYREEE (reference sequence). The CDR3 region is CASSLVGGPNTEAFF. Here the CDR3 DNA reads TGTGCCAGCAGCTTGGTAGGTGGTCCAAACACTGAAGCTTTCTTT.

The CDR3 loop reads CASSLGDGNNSPLHF. The CDR3 DNA reads TGTGCCAGCAGCTTAGGGGACGGGAATAATTCACCCCTCCACTTT. This chain links TRBV11-3 with TRBJ1-6; a possible D gene is TRBD1 (5 bases). The CDR3 length is 15 residues. The V gene's germline CDR1 is SGHNT and CDR2 YENEEA. The V end lost 1 base, the J end lost 5 bases, and 9 bases lay between the germline ends.

V gene TRBV4-1 combines with J gene TRBJ2-2; D is unresolved. Per the germline V gene, CDR1 is MGHRA and CDR2 is YSYEKL. The CDR3 is made up of 17 amino acids. V gave up 1 base and J gave up 0 bases, with 12 bases separating them. For the CDR3, the DNA is TGCGCCAGCAGCCAAGGATACAGATCCCCGAACACCGGGGAGCTGTTTTTT. Residues: CASSQGYRSPNTGELFF.

The chain carries TRBV6-5 and TRBJ1-2; D is unclear. The V gene lost 0 bases and the J gene lost 8 bases, with 16 bases spanning the gap. The CDR3 length is 15 residues. The germline CDR1 and CDR2 sequences are MNHEY and SVGAGI. The CDR3 coding sequence is TGTGCCAGCAGTTACTCAGGGCCAAACCCGAGAGGCTACACCTTC. Translated: CASSYSGPNPRGYTF.

The chain is built from TRBV12-3 or TRBV12-4 and TRBJ1-5; TRBD1 matches 8 bases. The CDR3 extends over 15 amino acids. V lost 6 bases, J lost 6 bases, and 10 bases stayed unmatched. The CDR3 DNA reads as TGTGCCAGCAGCCCCGCAGGGGGCTTCAGTCAGCCCCAGCATTTT. Protein sequence: CASSPAGGFSQPQHF.

The J gene is TRBJ1-1, the V gene TRBV20-1; 9 bases line up with TRBD1. Per the germline V gene, CDR1 is DFQATT and CDR2 is SNEGSKA (reference sequence). V shed 3 bases, J shed 2 bases, and the junction held 1 base outside the gene matches. This CDR3 spans 13 amino acids. CDR3 sequence (DNA): TGCAGTGCTAGGGACAGGGGTAACACTGAAGCTTTCTTT. As protein: CSARDRGNTEAFF.

In this sample, this clonotype turned up once. The J gene is TRBJ1-2, the V gene TRBV3-1; D not certain. The CDR3 contains 14 residues. Between the trimmed V and J ends, which lost 7 bases and 4 bases, there was a span of 16 bases. Germline V CDR1 and CDR2: LGHDT, YNNKEL (reference sequence). CDR3: CASTSIGGPYGYTF. As DNA, the CDR3 is TGTGCCAGCACCTCAATTGGAGGACCCTATGGCTACACCTTC.

This chain uses TRBV4-1 with TRBJ1-2; 7 bases are a match to TRBD1. The CDR3 is 15 amino acids. The germline V gene has CDR1 MGHRA and CDR2 YSYEKL. V was pared by 6 bases and J by 0 bases, with 7 bases of the junction left unmatched. The CDR3 DNA sequence: TGCGCCAGCAGACGACAGGGCCTCGCTAACTATGGCTACACCTTC. Its translation: CASRRQGLANYGYTF.

The CDR3 loop is CASSFGSSYNSPLHF. CDR3 DNA: TGTGCCAGCAGTTTCGGGTCCTCCTATAATTCACCCCTCCACTTT. The genes are TRBV12-3 or TRBV12-4 and TRBJ1-6; D unresolved. CDR3 length equals 15 residues. The V end was cut by 3 bases, the J end by 0 bases, with 6 bases between.

In DNA, the CDR3 is TGTGCCAGCAGCTTGGCCGGGATTTCCTCCTACAATGAGCAGTTCTTC. This encodes CASSLAGISSYNEQFF. This chain connects TRBV5-4 to TRBJ2-1; weak D call: TRBD2 (5 bases). Germline assignment: CDR1 SGHNT and CDR2 YYREEE (reference sequence). Trimming left V 0 bases short and J 0 bases short, with 10 bases between. The CDR3 spans 16 residues.

This chain joins TRBV20-1 and TRBJ2-7; D ambiguous. Germline V CDR1 and CDR2: DFQATT, SNEGSKA (reference sequence). V lost 3 bases, J lost 0 bases, and 12 bases lay in between. This CDR3 is 14 amino acids long. The CDR3 region has the DNA TGCAGTGCTAGTCCCGGGTGGGGCTCCTACGAGCAGTACTTC. It encodes CSASPGWGSYEQYF.

The chain carries TRBV10-3 and TRBJ2-7; D may be TRBD1 (6 bases). Germline V lookup: CDR1 ENHRY, CDR2 SYGVKD. Trimming left V 3 bases short and J 2 bases short, with 23 bases between. This CDR3 has 18 residues. The CDR3, as DNA: TGTGCCATCAGTGACCCCGGGACACCAACCAGAACCCCCTACGAGCAGTACTTC. This translates into CAISDPGTPTRTPYEQYF.

This clonotype was counted once. This chain uses TRBV5-1 with TRBJ2-3; TRBD2 matches at 12 bases. The V gene's germline CDR1 is SGHRS and CDR2 YFSETQ. The V gene end was trimmed by 4 bases and the J gene end by 5 bases; junction bases not matched to a gene: 5. This CDR3 region has 15 residues. CDR3 nucleotides: TGCGCCAGCAGCCTAGCGGGGGGGCATGGAGATACGCAGTATTTT. It specifies CASSLAGGHGDTQYF.

This chain uses TRBV20-1 with TRBJ1-1; tentatively, D is TRBD1 (5 bases). The CDR3 runs to 12 residues. With 5 bases removed from V and 5 bases from J, the gap between germline ends came to 12 bases. CDR1 and CDR2 from the germline V gene are DFQATT and SNEGSKA (reference sequence). CDR3 bases: TGCAGTGCTCCTGACCAGGGAACTGAAGCTTTCTTT. The encoded protein is CSAPDQGTEAFF.

This chain connects TRBV7-2 to TRBJ2-7; 9 bases line up with TRBD2. CDR3 length: 15 residues. Germline lookup yields CDR1 SGHTA and CDR2 FQGNSA. J was trimmed by 5 bases and V by 2 bases; bases with no gene match: 7. The CDR3 DNA reads TGTGCCAGCAGCTTAATGGCGGGGGGGCTACACGAGCAGTACTTC. This encodes CASSLMAGGLHEQYF.

This clonotype was seen a single time. The chain combines TRBV5-4 with TRBJ2-1; possibly TRBD2 for D (5 bases). The V gene lost 4 bases and the J gene lost 8 bases, with 10 bases spanning the gap. The CDR3 covers 12 residues. Germline-derived CDR1 and CDR2 are SGHNT and YYREEE (reference sequence). CDR3 bases: TGTGCCAGCAGCAGAGGGCAAGATGAGCAGTTCTTC. As protein: CASSRGQDEQFF.

The chain combines TRBV5-4 with TRBJ1-3; D is undetermined. The CDR3 has 13 residues. V lost 2 bases and J lost 7, with 10 bases in between. The germline V gene encodes CDR1 SGHNT and CDR2 YYREEE (reference sequence). CDR3 DNA: TGTGCCAGCAGCTTTGTAGGCGTCAACACCATATATTTT. Translation: CASSFVGVNTIYF.

The chain joins TRBV7-2 to TRBJ2-1; 8 bases fit TRBD1. The CDR3 length is 14 residues. V was clipped by 5 bases and J by 7 bases; unmatched bases: 7. CDR1 and CDR2 (germline): SGHTA, FQGNSA. The CDR3 loop is CASSPGTGLNEQFF. DNA for the CDR3: TGTGCCAGCAGCCCGGGGACAGGTTTGAATGAGCAGTTCTTC.